This TCR beta chain was sequenced during a study of shared clonotypes between healthy human individuals. The study, taken as a whole, reports: Clonotype sharing levels among donors were expected to vary with sequencing depth.

Source study methods: Filtering was not the same, since immunoSEQ gave junction-only sequences without quality scores. This table comes from immunoSEQ multiplex PCR, and its TCRdb copy is limited to in-frame clones, with some not included. V and J calls and clone size come straight from that table; D and trimming were deduced from the DNA. The table lists fewer than 1.4 million clones, 75% to 85% of them singletons. The CDR3 extends over 12 amino acids. V dropped 10 bases and J dropped 1 base, with 10 bases sitting between them. Looked up from germline, CDR1 is MNHNY and CDR2 is SVGAGI (reference sequence). In its sample, this clone was seen once. Antigen: not known.

The rearrangement links TRBV6-6 to TRBJ1-1; D is undetermined. This receptor was obtained from a man between 18 and 29 years old in good health. Some clones in this sample may be carry-over from other donors' samples. The specimen sequenced was memory CD4+ T cells from PBMCs. The subset here: CD45RA-negative fraction. CDR3 coding DNA: TGTGCCAACAAACTAGAGAACACTGAAGCTTTCTTT. Translating it yields CANKLENTEAFF.